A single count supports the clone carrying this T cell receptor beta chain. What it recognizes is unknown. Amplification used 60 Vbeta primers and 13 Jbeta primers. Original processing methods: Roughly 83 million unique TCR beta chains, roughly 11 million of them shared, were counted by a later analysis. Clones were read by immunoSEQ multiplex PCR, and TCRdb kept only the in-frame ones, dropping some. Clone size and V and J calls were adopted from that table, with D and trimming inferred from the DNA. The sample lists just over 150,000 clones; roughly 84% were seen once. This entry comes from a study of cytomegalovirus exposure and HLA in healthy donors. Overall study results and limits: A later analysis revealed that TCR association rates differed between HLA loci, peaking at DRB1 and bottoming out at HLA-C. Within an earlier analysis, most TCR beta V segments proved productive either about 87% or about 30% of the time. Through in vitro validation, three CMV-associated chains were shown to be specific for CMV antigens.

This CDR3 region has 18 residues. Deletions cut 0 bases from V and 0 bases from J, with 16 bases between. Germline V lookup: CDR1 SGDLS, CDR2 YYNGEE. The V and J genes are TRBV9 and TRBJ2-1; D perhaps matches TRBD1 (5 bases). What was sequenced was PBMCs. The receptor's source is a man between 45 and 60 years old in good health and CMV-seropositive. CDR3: CASSVDPTVHGSYNEQFF. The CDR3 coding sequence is TGTGCCAGCAGCGTAGACCCGACAGTGCATGGCTCCTACAATGAGCAGTTCTTC.